The rows below give T cell receptor beta chains drawn from one sample of a study of early T cells in non-severe SARS-CoV-2 infection. TCRdb redid the calling of the 5' RACE reads with MiXCR, one entry per CDR3 protein. The sample has some 51,000 distinct CDR3 sequences, about 15% seen once. The starting material was whole blood, obtained at baseline. Source of these receptors: an adult who was a healthcare worker with PCR-confirmed SARS-CoV-2 infection or an uninfected control (not recorded which). Both conserved end residues are part of each CDR3. The D gene is left open where the match is weak. Not all rows give a size; the values are once, few, many and, for expanded clones, a class.

.	TRBJ2-7	TRBV7-2	.	TGTGCCAGCAGCACGAGGGCCACCTACGAGCAGTACTTC	CASSTRATYEQYF
many	TRBJ2-7	TRBV11-2	TRBD1	TGTGCCAGCAGCTGGACAGGGGGCACCTACGAGCAGTACTTC	CASSWTGGTYEQYF
few	TRBJ2-3	TRBV5-6	.	TGTGCCAGCAGCTCCCCAGGGGCCCTCACAGATACGCAGTATTTT	CASSSPGALTDTQYF
many	TRBJ1-1	TRBV27	.	TGTGCCAGCAGTTTAGAGGCCCTAAACACTGAAGCTTTCTTT	CASSLEALNTEAFF
.	TRBJ2-1	TRBV2	.	TGTGCCAGCCCGAGAGCGAATGAGCAGTTCTTC	CASPRANEQFF
.	TRBJ2-3	TRBV2	TRBD2	TGTGCCAGCAGTGCCGGGACTAGCGGAGTAGATACGCAGTATTTT	CASSAGTSGVDTQYF
few	TRBJ2-3	TRBV5-4	TRBD2	TGTGCCAGCAGCTCGGGACTAGCGGGAGAGAATACGCAGTATTTT	CASSSGLAGENTQYF
many	TRBJ2-1	TRBV12-3/TRBV12-4	TRBD2	TGTGCCAGCAGTTTATTAGCGGGAGGCGAACAGAATGAGCAGTTCTTC	CASSLLAGGEQNEQFF
.	TRBJ2-2	TRBV5-4	TRBD2	TGTGCCAGCAGCCTCGGGGGGGCCGGAGGCACCGGGGAGCTGTTTTTT	CASSLGGAGGTGELFF
.	TRBJ2-5	TRBV2	TRBD1	TGTGCCAGCAGCCCCTGGGGACAGGGGACCGGGTACCAAGAGACCCAGTACTTC	CASSPWGQGTGYQETQYF
few	TRBJ2-3	TRBV5-1	.	TGCGCCAGCAGCTTGGAGGGCAGATCTAGCACAGATACGCAGTATTTT	CASSLEGRSSTDTQYF
few	TRBJ2-3	TRBV5-1	.	TGCGCCAGCAGCCTCTGGACAGCCACAGATACGCAGTATTTT	CASSLWTATDTQYF
many	TRBJ2-3	TRBV5-1	.	TGCGCCAGCAGTTCAGTAAGGATTTCCACAGATACGCAGTATTTT	CASSSVRISTDTQYF
many	TRBJ2-3	TRBV24-1	.	TGTGCCACCAGTGACTCGTCAAGCACAGATACGCAGTATTTT	CATSDSSSTDTQYF
.	TRBJ1-1	TRBV5-4	TRBD1	TGTGCCAGCAGCTTCCTCCAGGGGGCAACTAATAGCGCTTTCTTT	CASSFLQGATNSAFF
few	TRBJ2-7	TRBV6-1	.	TGTGCCAGCAGTTCCCCATCGGGGGAGCAGTACTTC	CASSSPSGEQYF
.	TRBJ2-1	TRBV27	TRBD2	TGTGCCAGCAGTTTTAGGCTAGCGGGGAAGACCCTGCACAATGAGCAGTTCTTC	CASSFRLAGKTLHNEQFF
many	TRBJ2-3	TRBV12-3/TRBV12-4	.	TGTGCCAGCAGTTTAGATACGCAGTATTTT	CASSLDTQYF
few	TRBJ1-1	TRBV6-1	.	TGTGCCAGCAGTGAAATTGGGGGCGCGGGCACTGAAGCTTTCTTT	CASSEIGGAGTEAFF
.	TRBJ1-2	TRBV12-5	.	TGTGCTAGTGGTTTGGCAGGGAGGCATGGCTACACCTTC	CASGLAGRHGYTF
many	TRBJ1-2	TRBV28	TRBD1	TGTGCCACCTCTCGGACAGGGCAGTATGGCTACACCTTC	CATSRTGQYGYTF
few	TRBJ2-3	TRBV5-1	.	TGCGCCAGCAGCTTGGGACACGCTAGCACAGATACGCAGTATTTT	CASSLGHASTDTQYF
few	TRBJ1-1	TRBV6-5	TRBD1	TGTGCCAGCAGTTTACTGACAGGGGTTACTGAAGCTTTCTTT	CASSLLTGVTEAFF
few	TRBJ2-4	TRBV27	TRBD1	TGTGCCAGCAGTTCCCCCTCTTCCGGACAGGGGATACCTAACATTCAGTACTTC	CASSSPSSGQGIPNIQYF
few	TRBJ2-5	TRBV11-2	.	TGTGCCAGCAGCTTAAGCTGGGGGGCTGGGGAGACCCAGTACTTC	CASSLSWGAGETQYF
few	TRBJ2-1	TRBV20-1	TRBD2	TGCAGTGAGGGAGCGGGGAGCTCCTACAATGAGCAGTTCTTC	CSEGAGSSYNEQFF
.	TRBJ2-7	TRBV10-3	.	TGTGCCATCAGTGCCGGGACTTTCTACGAGCAGTACTTC	CAISAGTFYEQYF
few	TRBJ1-6	TRBV9	TRBD1	TGTGCCAGCAGCGCCCAGACCCACAGGGGCAATTCACCCCTCCACTTT	CASSAQTHRGNSPLHF
many	TRBJ1-4	TRBV20-1	.	TGCAGTGCTAGAGATAAAGGGACACCGAGTTCCACTAATGAAAAACTGTTTTTT	CSARDKGTPSSTNEKLFF
few	TRBJ1-2	TRBV29-1	.	TGCAGCGTTGGGGGCTACTATGGCTACACCTTC	CSVGGYYGYTF
.	TRBJ2-3	TRBV6-2/TRBV6-3	.	TGTGCCAGCAGTTACACAGGCAGTGGGGGGGGACACACAGATACGCAGTATTTT	CASSYTGSGGGHTDTQYF
many	TRBJ2-3	TRBV7-9	.	TGTGCCAGCAGCTCGGGGATCTCAACAGATACGCAGTATTTT	CASSSGISTDTQYF
few	TRBJ2-1	TRBV12-3/TRBV12-4	.	TGTGCCAGCAGCCCGTCCCCGAATTCGTCTGGCAATGAGCAGTTCTTC	CASSPSPNSSGNEQFF
many	TRBJ2-1	TRBV7-9	TRBD1	TGTGCCAGCAGCTCTGACAGGGTCCTTCGGGATGAGCAGTTCTTC	CASSSDRVLRDEQFF
many	TRBJ1-5	TRBV25-1	.	TGTGCCAGCAGGGTAGGAAATCAGCCCCAGCATTTT	CASRVGNQPQHF
.	TRBJ2-6	TRBV12-3/TRBV12-4	.	TGTGCCAGCAGTCTAAGGGGTATCGGCTCTGGGGCCAACGTCCTGACTTTC	CASSLRGIGSGANVLTF
few	TRBJ1-1	TRBV7-2	.	TGTGCCAGCACCCTGTATACGTGGGCTTTCTTT	CASTLYTWAFF
.	TRBJ2-1	TRBV4-1	TRBD2	TGCGCCAGCAGCCAAGGGAGGCTAGCGGGGGGACTAAACTCCTACAATGAGCAGTTCTTC	CASSQGRLAGGLNSYNEQFF
.	TRBJ2-5	TRBV5-1	TRBD2	TGCGCCAGCAGCTTGATGCGGGGGGGCCGTGAGACCCAGTACTTC	CASSLMRGGRETQYF
few	TRBJ2-5	TRBV20-1	.	TGCAGTACTATGGGCCCGGGGAGCAATCGCCAAGAGACCCAGTACTTC	CSTMGPGSNRQETQYF
few	TRBJ2-7	TRBV11-2	TRBD1	TGTGCCAGCAGTCGACAGGGGCCATACGAGCAGTACTTC	CASSRQGPYEQYF
.	TRBJ1-5	TRBV20-1	.	TGCAGTGCTAGAGATCAAACAGGGAACCAGCCCCAGCATTTT	CSARDQTGNQPQHF
.	TRBJ1-2	TRBV5-5	.	TGTGCCAGCAGGGAGACAGGAAACTATGGCTACACCTTC	CASRETGNYGYTF
.	TRBJ1-2	TRBV14	.	TGTGCCAGCAGCCAAGGCTGGGACTATGGCTACACCTTC	CASSQGWDYGYTF
many	TRBJ2-3	TRBV19	TRBD2	TGTGCCAGTAGCACCACTAGCGGGAGAATTGATACGCAGTATTTT	CASSTTSGRIDTQYF
once	TRBJ2-1	TRBV4-1	TRBD1	TGCGCCAGCAGCCAAGGGGGGACAGGACACTACAATGAGCAGTTCTTC	CASSQGGTGHYNEQFF